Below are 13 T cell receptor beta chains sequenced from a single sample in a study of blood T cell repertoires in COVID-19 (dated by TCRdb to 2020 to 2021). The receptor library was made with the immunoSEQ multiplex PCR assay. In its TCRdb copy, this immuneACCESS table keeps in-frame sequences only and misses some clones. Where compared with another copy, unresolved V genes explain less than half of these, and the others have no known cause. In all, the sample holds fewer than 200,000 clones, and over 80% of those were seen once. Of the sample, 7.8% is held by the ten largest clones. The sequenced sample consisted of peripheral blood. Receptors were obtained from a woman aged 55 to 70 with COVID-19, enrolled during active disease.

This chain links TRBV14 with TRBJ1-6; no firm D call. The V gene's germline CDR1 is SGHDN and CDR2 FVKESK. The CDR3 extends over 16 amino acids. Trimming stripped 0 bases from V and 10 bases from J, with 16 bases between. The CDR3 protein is CASSQDLGVIASPLHF. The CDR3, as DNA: TGTGCCAGCAGCCAAGATCTTGGGGTAATAGCGTCACCCCTCCACTTT.

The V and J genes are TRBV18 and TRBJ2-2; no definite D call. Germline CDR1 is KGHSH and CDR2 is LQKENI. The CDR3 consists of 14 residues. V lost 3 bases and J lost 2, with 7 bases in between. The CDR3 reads CASSPGGNTGELFF. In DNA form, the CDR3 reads TGTGCCAGCTCACCCGGCGGAAACACCGGGGAGCTGTTTTTT.

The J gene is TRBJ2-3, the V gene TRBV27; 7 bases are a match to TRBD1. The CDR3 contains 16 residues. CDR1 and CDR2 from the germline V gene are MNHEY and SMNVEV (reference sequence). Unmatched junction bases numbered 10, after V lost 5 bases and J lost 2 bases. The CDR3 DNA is TGTGCCAGCAGTCGAGACAGGGCCGCACACACAGATACGCAGTATTTT. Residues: CASSRDRAAHTDTQYF.

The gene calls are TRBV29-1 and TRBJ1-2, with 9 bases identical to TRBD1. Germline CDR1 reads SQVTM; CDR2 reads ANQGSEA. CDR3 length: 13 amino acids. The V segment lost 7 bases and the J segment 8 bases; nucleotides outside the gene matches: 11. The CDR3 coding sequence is TGCAGCGCAGCCCGGGACAGGGTTTCGGGCTACACCTTC. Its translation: CSAARDRVSGYTF.

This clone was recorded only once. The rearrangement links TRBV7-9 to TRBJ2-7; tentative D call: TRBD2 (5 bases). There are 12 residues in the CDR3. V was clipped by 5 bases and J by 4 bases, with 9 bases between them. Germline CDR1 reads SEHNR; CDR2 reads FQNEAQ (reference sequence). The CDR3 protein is CASSPTGYEQYV. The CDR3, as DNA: TGTGCCAGCAGCCCAACGGGGTACGAGCAGTACGTC.

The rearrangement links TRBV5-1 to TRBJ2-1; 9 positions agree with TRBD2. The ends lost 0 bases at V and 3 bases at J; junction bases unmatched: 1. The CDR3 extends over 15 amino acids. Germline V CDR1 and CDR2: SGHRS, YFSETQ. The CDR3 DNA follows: TGCGCCAGCAGCTTGGAAGCGGGGGGCTACAATGAGCAGTTCTTC. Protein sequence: CASSLEAGGYNEQFF. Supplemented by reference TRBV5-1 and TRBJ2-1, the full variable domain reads KAGVTQTPRYLIKTRGQQVTLSCSPISGHRSVSWYQQTPGQGLQFLFEYFSETQRNKGNFPGRFSGRQFSNSRSEMNVSTLELGDSALYLCASSLEAGGYNEQFFGPGTRLTVL.

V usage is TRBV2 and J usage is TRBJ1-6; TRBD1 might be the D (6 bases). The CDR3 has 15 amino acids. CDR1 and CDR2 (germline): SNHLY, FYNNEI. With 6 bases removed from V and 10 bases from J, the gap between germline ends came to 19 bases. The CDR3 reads CASRSTGLKESPLHF. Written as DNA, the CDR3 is TGTGCCAGCAGGAGTACAGGGTTAAAAGAATCACCCCTCCACTTT.

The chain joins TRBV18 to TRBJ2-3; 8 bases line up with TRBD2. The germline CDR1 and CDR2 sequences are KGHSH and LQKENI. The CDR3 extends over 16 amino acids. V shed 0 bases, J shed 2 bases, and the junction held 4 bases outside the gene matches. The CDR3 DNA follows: TGTGCCAGCTCACCACCTAGCGGGGCTTACACAGATACGCAGTATTTT. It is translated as CASSPPSGAYTDTQYF.

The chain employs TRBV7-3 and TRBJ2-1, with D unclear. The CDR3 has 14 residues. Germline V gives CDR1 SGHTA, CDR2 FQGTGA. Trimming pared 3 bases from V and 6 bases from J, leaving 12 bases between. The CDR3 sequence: CASSLPLPGNEQFF. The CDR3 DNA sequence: TGTGCCAGCAGCTTGCCTCTTCCGGGCAATGAGCAGTTCTTC.

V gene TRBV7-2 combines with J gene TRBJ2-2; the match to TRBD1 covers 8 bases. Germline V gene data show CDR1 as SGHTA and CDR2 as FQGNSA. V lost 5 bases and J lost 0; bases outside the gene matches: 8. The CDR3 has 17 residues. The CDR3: CASSIRPTGANTGELFF. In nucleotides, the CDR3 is TGTGCCAGCAGCATCCGCCCGACAGGGGCGAACACCGGGGAGCTGTTTTTT.

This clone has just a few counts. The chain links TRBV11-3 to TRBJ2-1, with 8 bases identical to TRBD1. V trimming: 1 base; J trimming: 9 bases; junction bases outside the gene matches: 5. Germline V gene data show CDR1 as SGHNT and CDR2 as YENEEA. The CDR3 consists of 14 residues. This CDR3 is CASSLGTGSAEQFF. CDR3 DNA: TGTGCCAGCAGCTTAGGGACAGGGTCCGCTGAGCAGTTCTTC.

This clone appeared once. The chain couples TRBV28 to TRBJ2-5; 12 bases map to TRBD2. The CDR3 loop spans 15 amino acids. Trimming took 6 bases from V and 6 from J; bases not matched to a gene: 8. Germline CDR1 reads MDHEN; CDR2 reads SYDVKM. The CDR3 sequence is CASSPPTSGGKTQYF. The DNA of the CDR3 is TGTGCCAGCAGCCCTCCGACTAGCGGGGGTAAGACCCAGTACTTC.

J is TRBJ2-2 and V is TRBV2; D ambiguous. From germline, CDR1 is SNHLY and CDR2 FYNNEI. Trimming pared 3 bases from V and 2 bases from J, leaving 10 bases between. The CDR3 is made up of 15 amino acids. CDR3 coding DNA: TGTGCCAGCAGTGACGGGTTATCAAACACCGGGGAGCTGTTTTTT. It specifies CASSDGLSNTGELFF.